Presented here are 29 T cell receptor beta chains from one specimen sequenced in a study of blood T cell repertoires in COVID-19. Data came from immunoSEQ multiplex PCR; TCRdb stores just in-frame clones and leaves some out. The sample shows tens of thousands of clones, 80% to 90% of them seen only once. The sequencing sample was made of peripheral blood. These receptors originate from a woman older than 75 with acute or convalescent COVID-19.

Written as DNA, the CDR3 is TGTGCCAGCAGTGGGACAGGCGGGAACGAGCAGTACTTC. The encoded protein is CASSGTGGNEQYF. The genes are TRBV21-1 and TRBJ2-7; the D call in the table, TRBD1, was not verified against the DNA. TRBV21-1 is a pseudogene segment. This CDR3 region has 13 residues.

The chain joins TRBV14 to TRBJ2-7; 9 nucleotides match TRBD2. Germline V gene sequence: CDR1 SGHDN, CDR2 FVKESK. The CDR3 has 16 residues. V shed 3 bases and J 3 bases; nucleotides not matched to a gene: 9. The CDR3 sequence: CASSHTSASGVYEQYF. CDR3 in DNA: TGTGCCAGCAGCCATACTTCAGCTAGCGGGGTCTACGAGCAGTACTTC.

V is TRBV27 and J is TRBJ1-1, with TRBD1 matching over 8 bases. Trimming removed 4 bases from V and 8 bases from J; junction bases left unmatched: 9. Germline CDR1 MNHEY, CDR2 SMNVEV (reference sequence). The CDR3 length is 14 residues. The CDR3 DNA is TGTGCCAGCAGTTCCACAGACAGGGGACCCGAAGCTTTCTTT. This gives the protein CASSSTDRGPEAFF.

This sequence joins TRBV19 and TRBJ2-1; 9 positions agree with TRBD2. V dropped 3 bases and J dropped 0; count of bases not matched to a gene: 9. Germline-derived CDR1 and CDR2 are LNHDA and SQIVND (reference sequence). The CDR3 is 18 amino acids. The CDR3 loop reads CASSMAGGPVNSYNEQFF. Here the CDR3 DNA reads TGTGCCAGTAGTATGGCGGGGGGGCCGGTAAACTCCTACAATGAGCAGTTCTTC.

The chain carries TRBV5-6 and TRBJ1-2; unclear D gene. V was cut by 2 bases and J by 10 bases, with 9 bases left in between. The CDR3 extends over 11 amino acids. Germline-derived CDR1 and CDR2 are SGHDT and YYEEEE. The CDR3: CASSLARDYTF. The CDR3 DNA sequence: TGTGCCAGCAGCTTAGCCCGGGACTACACCTTC.

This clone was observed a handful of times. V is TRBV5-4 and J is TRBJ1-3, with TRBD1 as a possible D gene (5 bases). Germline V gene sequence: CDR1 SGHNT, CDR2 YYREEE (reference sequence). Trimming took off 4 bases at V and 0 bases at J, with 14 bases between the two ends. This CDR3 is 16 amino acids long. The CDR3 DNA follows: TGTGCCAGCAGCCGGGCCCTAGGGGACTCTGGAAACACCATATATTTT. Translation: CASSRALGDSGNTIYF.

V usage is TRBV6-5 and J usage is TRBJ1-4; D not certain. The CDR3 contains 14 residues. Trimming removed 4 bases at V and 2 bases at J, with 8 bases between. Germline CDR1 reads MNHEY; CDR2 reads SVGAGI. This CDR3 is CASSWSRTNEKLFF. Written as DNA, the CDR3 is TGTGCCAGCAGTTGGAGTAGGACTAATGAAAAACTGTTTTTT.

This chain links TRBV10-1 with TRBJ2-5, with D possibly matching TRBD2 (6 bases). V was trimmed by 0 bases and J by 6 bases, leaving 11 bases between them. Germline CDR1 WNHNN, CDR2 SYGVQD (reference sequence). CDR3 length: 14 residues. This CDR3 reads CASSESTGRKTQYF. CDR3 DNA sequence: TGCGCCAGCAGTGAGTCGACGGGGAGGAAGACCCAGTACTTC.

Written as DNA, the CDR3 is TGTGCCAGCAGCTTAGGGGCCTTCCGGGGGGTGAACACTGAAGCTTTCTTT. Translated, it gives CASSLGAFRGVNTEAFF. V and J are TRBV13 and TRBJ1-1; D may be TRBD1 (5 bases). The germline CDR1 and CDR2 sequences are PRHDT and FYEKMQ (reference sequence). The CDR3 has 17 amino acids. Trimming removed 0 bases at V and 0 bases at J, with 14 bases between. Variable domain in full (rest from reference TRBV13 and TRBJ1-1): AAGVIQSPRHLIKEKRETATLKCYPIPRHDTVYWYQQGPGQDPQFLISFYEKMQSDKGSIPDRFSAQQFSDYHSELNMSSLELGDSALYFCASSLGAFRGVNTEAFFGQGTRLTVV.

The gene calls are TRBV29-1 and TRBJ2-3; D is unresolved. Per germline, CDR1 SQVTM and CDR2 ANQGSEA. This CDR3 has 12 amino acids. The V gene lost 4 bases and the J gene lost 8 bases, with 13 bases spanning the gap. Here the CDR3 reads CSVVDPSGTQYF. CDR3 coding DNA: TGCAGCGTTGTTGACCCCTCGGGTACGCAGTATTTT.

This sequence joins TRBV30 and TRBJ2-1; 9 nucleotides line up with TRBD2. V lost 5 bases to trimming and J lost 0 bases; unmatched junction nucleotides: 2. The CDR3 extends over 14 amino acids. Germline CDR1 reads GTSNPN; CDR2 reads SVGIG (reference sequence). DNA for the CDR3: TGTGCCTGGCTAGCGGGGAGCTCCTACAATGAGCAGTTCTTC. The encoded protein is CAWLAGSSYNEQFF.

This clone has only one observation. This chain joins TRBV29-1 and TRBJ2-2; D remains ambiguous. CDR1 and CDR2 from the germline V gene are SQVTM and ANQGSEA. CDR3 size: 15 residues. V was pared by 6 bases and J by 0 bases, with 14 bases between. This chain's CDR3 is CSVPQKPSNTGELFF. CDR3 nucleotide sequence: TGCAGCGTACCCCAAAAGCCCTCGAACACCGGGGAGCTGTTTTTT.

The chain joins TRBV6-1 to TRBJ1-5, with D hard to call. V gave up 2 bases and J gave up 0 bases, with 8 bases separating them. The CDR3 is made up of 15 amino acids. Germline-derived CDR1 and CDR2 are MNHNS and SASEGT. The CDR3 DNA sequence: TGTGCCAGCAGTGAATTTGAGAATAGCAATCAGCCCCAGCATTTT. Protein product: CASSEFENSNQPQHF.

As DNA, the CDR3 is TGTGCCAGCAGCACCCCCGAGGGACAGATCAGCACTGAAGCTTTCTTT. It codes for CASSTPEGQISTEAFF. The chain is built from TRBV21-1 and TRBJ1-1; the table gives TRBD1 as D, unverified against the DNA. TRBV21-1 is shown as a pseudogene. This CDR3 comprises 16 residues.

CDR3 coding DNA: TGTGCCAGCAGCCAACGCCCGGGACACTCGAACACTGAAGCTTTCTTT. It encodes CASSQRPGHSNTEAFF. The rearrangement uses TRBV4-2 and TRBJ1-1, with TRBD1 as a possible D gene (6 bases). Germline V gives CDR1 LGHNA, CDR2 YNFKEQ. The CDR3 has 16 amino acids. V lost 2 bases, J lost 1 base, and 14 bases lay in between.

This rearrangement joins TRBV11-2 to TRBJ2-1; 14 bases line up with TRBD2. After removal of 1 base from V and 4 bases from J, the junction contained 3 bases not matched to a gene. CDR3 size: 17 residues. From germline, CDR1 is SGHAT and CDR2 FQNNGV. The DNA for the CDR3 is TGTGCCAGCAGCTTAGGGACTAGCGGGGGGCCATACAATGAGCAGTTCTTC. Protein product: CASSLGTSGGPYNEQFF.

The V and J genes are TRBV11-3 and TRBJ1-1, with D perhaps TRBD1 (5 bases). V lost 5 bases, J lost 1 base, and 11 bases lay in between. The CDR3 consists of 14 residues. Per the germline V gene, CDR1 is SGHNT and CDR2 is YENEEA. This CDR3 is CASSIGAGNTEAFF. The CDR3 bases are TGTGCCAGCAGCATAGGGGCAGGGAACACTGAAGCTTTCTTT.

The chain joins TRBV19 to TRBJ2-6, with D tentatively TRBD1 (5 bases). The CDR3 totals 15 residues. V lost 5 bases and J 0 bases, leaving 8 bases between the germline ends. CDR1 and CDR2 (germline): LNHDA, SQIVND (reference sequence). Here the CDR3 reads CASSPRDSGANVLTF. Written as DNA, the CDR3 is TGTGCCAGTAGTCCCAGGGACTCTGGGGCCAACGTCCTGACTTTC.

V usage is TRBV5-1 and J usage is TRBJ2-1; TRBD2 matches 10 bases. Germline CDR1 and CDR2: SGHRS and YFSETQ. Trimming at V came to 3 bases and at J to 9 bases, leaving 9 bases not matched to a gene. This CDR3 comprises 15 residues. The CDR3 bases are TGCGCCAGCAGCTCCGGGACTAGCGCCGTCCGTGAGCAGTTCTTC. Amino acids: CASSSGTSAVREQFF.

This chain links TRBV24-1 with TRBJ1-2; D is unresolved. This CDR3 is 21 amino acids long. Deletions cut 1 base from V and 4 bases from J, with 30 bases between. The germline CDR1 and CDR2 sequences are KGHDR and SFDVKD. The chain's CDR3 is CATSDFEEGGHIHPSGYGYTF. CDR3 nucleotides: TGTGCCACCAGTGATTTTGAAGAGGGCGGCCACATCCATCCGTCGGGCTATGGCTACACCTTC.

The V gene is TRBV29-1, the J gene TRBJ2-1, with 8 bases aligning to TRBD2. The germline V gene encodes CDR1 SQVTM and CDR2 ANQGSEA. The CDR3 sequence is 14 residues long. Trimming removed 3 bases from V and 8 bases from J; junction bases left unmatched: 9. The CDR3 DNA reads TGCAGCGTTGATTTAACGGGGGGGCTGGATGAGCAGTTCTTC. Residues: CSVDLTGGLDEQFF.

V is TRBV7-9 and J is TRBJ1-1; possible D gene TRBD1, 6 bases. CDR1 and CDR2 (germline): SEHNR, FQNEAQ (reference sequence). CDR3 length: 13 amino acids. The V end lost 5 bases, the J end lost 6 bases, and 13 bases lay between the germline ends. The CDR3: CASSRSQGSEAFF. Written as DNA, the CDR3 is TGTGCCAGCAGCCGATCCCAGGGGTCTGAAGCTTTCTTT.

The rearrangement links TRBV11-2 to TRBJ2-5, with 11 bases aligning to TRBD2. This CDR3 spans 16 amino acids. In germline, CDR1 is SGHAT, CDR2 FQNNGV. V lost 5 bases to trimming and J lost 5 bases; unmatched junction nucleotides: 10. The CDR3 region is CASSRAGLAVVETQYF. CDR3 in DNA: TGTGCCAGCAGCCGGGCGGGACTAGCGGTGGTCGAGACCCAGTACTTC.

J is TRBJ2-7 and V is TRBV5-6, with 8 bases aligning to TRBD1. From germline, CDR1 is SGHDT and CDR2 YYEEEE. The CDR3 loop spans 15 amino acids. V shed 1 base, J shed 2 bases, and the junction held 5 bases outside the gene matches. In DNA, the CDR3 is TGTGCCAGCAGCTTGACCAGGGGGCACCCCTACGAGCAGTACTTC. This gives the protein CASSLTRGHPYEQYF.

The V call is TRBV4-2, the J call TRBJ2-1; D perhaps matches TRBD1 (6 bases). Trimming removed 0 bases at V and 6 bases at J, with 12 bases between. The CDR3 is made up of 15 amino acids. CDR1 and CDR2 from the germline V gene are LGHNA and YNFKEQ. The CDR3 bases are TGTGCCAGCAGCCAAGAAGGGGACATCCTCAATGAGCAGTTCTTC. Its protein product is CASSQEGDILNEQFF.

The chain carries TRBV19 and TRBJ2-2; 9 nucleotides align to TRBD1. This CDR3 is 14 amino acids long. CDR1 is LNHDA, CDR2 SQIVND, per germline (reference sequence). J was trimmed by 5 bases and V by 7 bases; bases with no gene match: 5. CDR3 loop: CASTGTGPTGELFF. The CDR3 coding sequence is TGTGCCAGTACCGGGACAGGGCCAACCGGGGAGCTGTTTTTT. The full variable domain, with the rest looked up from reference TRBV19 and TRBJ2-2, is DGGITQSPKYLFRKEGQNVTLSCEQNLNHDAMYWYRQDPGQGLRLIYYSQIVNDFQKGDIAEGYSVSREKKESFPLTVTSAQKNPTAFYLCASTGTGPTGELFFGEGSRLTVL.

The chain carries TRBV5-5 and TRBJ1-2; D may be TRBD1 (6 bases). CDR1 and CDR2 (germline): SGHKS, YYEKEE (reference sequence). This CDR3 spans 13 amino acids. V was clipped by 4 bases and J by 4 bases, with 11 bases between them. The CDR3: CASSAGDAYGYTF. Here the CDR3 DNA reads TGTGCCAGCAGCGCAGGGGACGCCTATGGCTACACCTTC.

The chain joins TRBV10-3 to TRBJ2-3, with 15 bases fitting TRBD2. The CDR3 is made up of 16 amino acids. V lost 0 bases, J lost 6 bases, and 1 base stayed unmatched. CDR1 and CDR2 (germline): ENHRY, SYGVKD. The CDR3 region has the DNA TGTGCCATCAGTGAGTCGGGACTAGCGGGGGGCGATACGCAGTATTTT. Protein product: CAISESGLAGGDTQYF.

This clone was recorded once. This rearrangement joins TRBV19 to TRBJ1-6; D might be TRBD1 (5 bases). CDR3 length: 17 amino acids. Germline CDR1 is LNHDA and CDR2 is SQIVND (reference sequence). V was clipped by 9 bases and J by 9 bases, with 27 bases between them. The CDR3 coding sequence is TGTGCCAGCCACCCTTCGAAGGCGCAGGGTAGGTTTTCACCCCTCCACTTT. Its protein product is CASHPSKAQGRFSPLHF.